The 27 T cell receptor beta chains in this list originate from one sample, sequenced in a study of T cells in localized non-small cell lung cancer. Produced via immunoSEQ multiplex PCR; TCRdb's table is partial and in-frame only. The table includes over 1,300 clones, around 23% detected once. The material sequenced was lung tumor tissue, taken before any cancer treatment. Every receptor here comes from a male donor aged 60 or older with stage I squamous cell lung carcinoma.

This clone was seen only a few times. CDR3 DNA sequence: TGTGTCAGGCCGCTTTACAATGAGCAGTTCTTC. This encodes CVRPLYNEQFF. The rearrangement uses TRBV19 and TRBJ2-1; no firm D call. Germline-derived CDR1 and CDR2 are LNHDA and SQIVND (reference sequence). The CDR3 consists of 11 residues.

A few counts support this clone. CDR3 DNA sequence: TGTGCCAGCGGACTAGCGGGAGGATCCTCCTACGAGCAGTACGTC. Translating gives CASGLAGGSSYEQYV. The chain employs TRBV6-8 and TRBJ2-7; 14 bases match TRBD2. Trimming at V came to 8 bases and at J to 0 bases, leaving 3 bases not matched to a gene. The germline V gene has CDR1 MNHGY and CDR2 SAAAGT. CDR3 size: 15 residues.

The chain combines TRBV4-1 with TRBJ2-3; D might be TRBD2 (5 bases). The V end was cut by 1 base, the J end by 2 bases, with 13 bases between. Germline V gene data show CDR1 as MGHRA and CDR2 as YSYEKL. The CDR3 has 16 residues. The CDR3 DNA reads TGCGCCAGCAGCCAAGTAATGAGACTACTCACAGATACGCAGTATTTT. This translates into CASSQVMRLLTDTQYF.

The rearrangement links TRBV14 to TRBJ1-2; 9 bases are shared with TRBD1. Trimming cost V 1 base and J 8 bases; bases outside gene matches: 20. Germline assignment: CDR1 SGHDN and CDR2 FVKESK. The CDR3 has 19 residues. In DNA form, the CDR3 reads TGTGCCAGCAGCCAAGGGGTTCGTACCAGGGACAGGGCTCTGGCGGGCTACACCTTC. Amino acid sequence: CASSQGVRTRDRALAGYTF.

The chain joins TRBV14 to TRBJ2-3, with D possibly called TRBD1 or TRBD2 (6 bases each). The V and J ends lost 4 bases and 4 bases respectively, with 15 bases between them. The CDR3 is made up of 15 amino acids. Germline-derived CDR1 and CDR2 are SGHDN and FVKESK. The CDR3: CASSLGTPGADTQYF. CDR3 bases: TGTGCCAGCAGCCTCGGGACTCCAGGGGCAGATACGCAGTATTTT.

In its sample, this clone was seen a few times. V and J are TRBV11-3 and TRBJ2-3; TRBD1 matches at 8 bases. The CDR3 consists of 19 residues. Trimming at V came to 4 bases and at J to 4 bases, leaving 19 bases not matched to a gene. Germline V CDR1 and CDR2: SGHNT, YENEEA. CDR3 sequence: CASSSSIRTGYFASDTQYF. DNA for the CDR3: TGTGCCAGCAGCTCCTCTATCCGGACAGGGTATTTTGCTTCAGATACGCAGTATTTT.

The chain carries TRBV10-3 and TRBJ2-7, with TRBD1 matching over 9 bases. The V segment lost 5 bases and the J segment 4 bases; nucleotides outside the gene matches: 21. CDR1 and CDR2 from the germline V gene are ENHRY and SYGVKD. CDR3 size: 19 residues. The chain's CDR3 is CAISSSLGPPGQGRYEQYF. The CDR3, as DNA: TGTGCCATCAGTTCTTCATTGGGCCCCCCGGGACAGGGTCGGTACGAGCAGTACTTC.

This clone counts as medium-sized. The V call is TRBV23-1, the J call TRBJ2-7, with D hard to call. TRBV23-1 is flagged as an ORF with uncertain function. Trimming took off 6 bases at V and 3 bases at J, with 12 bases between the two ends. The CDR3 consists of 13 residues. The CDR3 DNA is TGCGCCAGCAGCCCTCTCCTCGGCTACGAGCAGTACTTC. It yields the protein CASSPLLGYEQYF.

This rearrangement joins TRBV19 to TRBJ1-4; D remains ambiguous. This CDR3 comprises 14 residues. V lost 8 bases to trimming and J lost 4 bases, with 14 bases between them. Germline V gene data show CDR1 as LNHDA and CDR2 as SQIVND (reference sequence). This CDR3 is CASSGKPNNEKLFF. CDR3 nucleotide sequence: TGTGCCAGTTCCGGCAAACCCAATAATGAAAAACTGTTTTTT.

The J gene is TRBJ2-1, the V gene TRBV11-3; 9 bases map to TRBD2. This CDR3 contains 15 residues. Germline-derived CDR1 and CDR2 are SGHNT and YENEEA. V was clipped by 7 bases and J by 8 bases; unmatched bases: 12. CDR3 sequence: CASTLRASGTDEQFF. CDR3 DNA sequence: TGTGCCAGCACCCTTAGGGCTAGCGGGACCGATGAGCAGTTCTTC.

This clone was seen once. The chain links TRBV19 to TRBJ1-2, with D possibly matching TRBD1 (5 bases). Trimming took off 7 bases at V and 8 bases at J, with 23 bases between the two ends. The CDR3 is 15 amino acids. The germline gives CDR1 LNHDA, CDR2 SQIVND (reference sequence). The CDR3 region has the DNA TGTGCCAGTACTACTACCCTCGGGGGAGGACGGGGCTACACCTTC. Translation gives CASTTTLGGGRGYTF.

V usage is TRBV19 and J usage is TRBJ2-3; tentative D call: TRBD2 (6 bases). The V end was cut by 4 bases, the J end by 3 bases, with 14 bases between. The CDR3 has 15 amino acids. CDR1 is LNHDA, CDR2 SQIVND, per germline (reference sequence). This chain's CDR3 is CASSTTEGLTDTQYF. CDR3 bases: TGTGCCAGTAGTACCACGGAGGGCCTTACAGATACGCAGTATTTT.

This chain links TRBV30 with TRBJ1-1, with D possibly matching TRBD1 (6 bases). Germline CDR1 GTSNPN, CDR2 SVGIG (reference sequence). V was shortened by 0 bases and J by 11 bases, with 10 bases between the two germline ends. The CDR3 has 11 amino acids. The CDR3 here is CAWSVQGSAFF. As DNA, the CDR3 is TGTGCCTGGAGTGTACAGGGAAGCGCTTTCTTT.

The V and J genes are TRBV5-1 and TRBJ1-4; perhaps TRBD1 as D (6 bases). Looked up from germline, CDR1 is SGHRS and CDR2 is YFSETQ. The germline V and J ends were trimmed by 1 base and 0 bases, with 16 bases remaining between them. The CDR3 extends over 18 amino acids. The CDR3 bases are TGCGCCAGCAGCTTGACAAGGGGGGTGAATACAACTAATGAAAAACTGTTTTTT. It encodes CASSLTRGVNTTNEKLFF.

This clone was seen more than once but under ten times. The chain recombines TRBV15 with TRBJ2-5, with D possibly TRBD1 on 7 matching bases. This CDR3 contains 15 residues. The ends were cut back, 3 bases at V and 5 bases at J, with 16 bases in the middle. CDR1 is LNHNV, CDR2 YYDKDF, per germline (reference sequence). The chain's CDR3 is CATSRDRPGRETQYF. CDR3 in DNA: TGTGCCACCAGCAGGGACAGGCCTGGGAGGGAGACCCAGTACTTC. Together with reference TRBV15 and TRBJ2-5, the CDR3 gives the full variable domain: DAMVIQNPRYQVTQFGKPVTLSCSQTLNHNVMYWYQQKSSQAPKLLFHYYDKDFNNEADTPDNFQSRRPNTSFCFLDIRSPGLGDTAMYLCATSRDRPGRETQYFGPGTRLLVL.

The chain couples TRBV29-1 to TRBJ1-2, with 8 bases that match TRBD1. V lost 8 bases to trimming and J lost 6 bases; unmatched junction nucleotides: 8. Germline lookup yields CDR1 SQVTM and CDR2 ANQGSEA. The CDR3 runs to 12 residues. CDR3 residues: CSTETGAHGYTF. CDR3 nucleotide sequence: TGCAGCACCGAGACAGGGGCTCATGGCTACACCTTC.

The V call is TRBV6-8, the J call TRBJ2-1; D is perhaps TRBD1 or TRBD2 (5 bases each). V dropped 6 bases and J dropped 2 bases, with 17 bases sitting between them. Germline V CDR1 and CDR2: MNHGY, SAAAGT. This CDR3 region has 16 residues. This CDR3 reads CASRLLTEGPYNEQFF. Written as DNA, the CDR3 is TGTGCCAGCAGACTATTGACCGAGGGGCCCTACAATGAGCAGTTCTTC.

This sequence joins TRBV30 and TRBJ2-3; D may be TRBD2 (6 bases). V gave up 0 bases and J gave up 3 bases, with 19 bases separating them. CDR3 length equals 17 residues. From germline, CDR1 is GTSNPN and CDR2 SVGIG (reference sequence). DNA of the CDR3: TGTGCCTGGAGTGTATCGGGGAGGAGGGGCCGGACAGATACGCAGTATTTT. The encoded protein is CAWSVSGRRGRTDTQYF.

The rearrangement joins TRBV29-1 to TRBJ2-2; 10 bases line up with TRBD1. The CDR3 covers 15 residues. J gave up 0 bases and V 7 bases, and 5 bases lay outside the gene matches. Germline assignment: CDR1 SQVTM and CDR2 ANQGSEA. The CDR3 here is CSAGGTGANTGELFF. The CDR3 region has the DNA TGCAGCGCAGGGGGGACAGGGGCGAACACCGGGGAGCTGTTTTTT.

This clone was observed a handful of times. The chain uses TRBV11-3 and TRBJ2-1; 8 positions match TRBD2. The germline CDR1 and CDR2 sequences are SGHNT and YENEEA. The CDR3 loop spans 15 amino acids. V lost 5 bases and J lost 3; bases outside the gene matches: 6. The CDR3 spells CASSLSGNHYNEQFF. The CDR3 DNA is TGTGCCAGCAGCCTTAGCGGGAACCACTACAATGAGCAGTTCTTC. Full variable domain (missing parts from reference TRBV11-3 and TRBJ2-1): EAGVVQSPRYKIIEKKQPVAFWCNPISGHNTLYWYLQNLGQGPELLIRYENEEAVDDSQLPKDRFSAERLKGVDSTLKIQPAELGDSAVYLCASSLSGNHYNEQFFGPGTRLTVL.

V usage is TRBV14 and J usage is TRBJ2-6; D call uncertain. Trimming cost V 2 bases and J 0 bases, with 2 bases left between them. The CDR3 loop spans 14 amino acids. Germline V gene data show CDR1 as SGHDN and CDR2 as FVKESK. The DNA of the CDR3 is TGTGCCAGCAGCCAAAGCTCTGGGGCCAACGTCCTGACTTTC. The encoded protein is CASSQSSGANVLTF.

This clone was counted only a few times. This sequence joins TRBV6-8 and TRBJ2-7, with TRBD1 matching over 10 bases. CDR1 is MNHGY and CDR2 is SAAAGT in the germline V gene. The CDR3 has 15 amino acids. The trim removed 6 bases at V and 4 bases at J, leaving 9 bases unmatched. The CDR3 DNA follows: TGTGCCAGCAGATTGACAGGGGGCGGTATGTACGAGCAGTACTTC. Translation: CASRLTGGGMYEQYF.

The table lists this clone with a few counts. This sequence joins TRBV11-3 and TRBJ2-1, with D possibly being TRBD2 (6 bases). The V and J ends lost 5 bases and 6 bases respectively, with 20 bases between them. The germline V gene encodes CDR1 SGHNT and CDR2 YENEEA. CDR3 length equals 16 residues. The CDR3 spells CASSPPSATRGNEQFF. The CDR3 DNA reads TGTGCCAGCAGCCCACCCTCTGCGACTAGGGGCAATGAGCAGTTCTTC.

As to this clone: The sample holds other DNA sequences that translate to the same CDR3. J is TRBJ1-1 and V is TRBV11-3, with a weak D call TRBD1 (6 bases). Trimming stripped 1 base from V and 2 bases from J, with 8 bases between. From germline, CDR1 is SGHNT and CDR2 YENEEA. This CDR3 region has 14 residues. CDR3 region: CASSLVGGNTEAFF. The CDR3 coding sequence is TGTGCCAGCAGCTTAGTGGGGGGCAACACTGAAGCTTTCTTT.

This clone is judged large (0.1 to 1%). This chain uses TRBV11-3 with TRBJ1-2; D is unclear. Germline V CDR1 and CDR2: SGHNT, YENEEA. The V gene lost 6 bases and the J gene lost 5 bases, with 16 bases spanning the gap. There are 14 residues in the CDR3. Here the CDR3 DNA reads TGTGCCAGCAGATATACGCAAGGAGGATATGGCTACACCTTC. It encodes CASRYTQGGYGYTF.

In nucleotides, the CDR3 is TGCGCCAGCAGCTTGGGACAGGCCATCGCCACTGAAGCTTTCTTT. This sequence encodes CASSLGQAIATEAFF. V gene TRBV5-1 combines with J gene TRBJ1-1; possibly TRBD1 for D (6 bases). The germline gives CDR1 SGHRS, CDR2 YFSETQ. Trimming removed 0 bases at V and 4 bases at J, with 13 bases between. The CDR3 spans 15 residues.

The rearrangement uses TRBV28 and TRBJ2-7, with 7 bases lining up with TRBD2. With V trimmed by 5 bases and J by 6 bases, 10 bases remained unmatched. This CDR3 contains 14 residues. Germline CDR1 is MDHEN and CDR2 is SYDVKM. As DNA, the CDR3 is TGTGCCAGCAGTCCCAGCCTCCCGGGAGGCGAGCAGTACGTC. Amino acid sequence: CASSPSLPGGEQYV.